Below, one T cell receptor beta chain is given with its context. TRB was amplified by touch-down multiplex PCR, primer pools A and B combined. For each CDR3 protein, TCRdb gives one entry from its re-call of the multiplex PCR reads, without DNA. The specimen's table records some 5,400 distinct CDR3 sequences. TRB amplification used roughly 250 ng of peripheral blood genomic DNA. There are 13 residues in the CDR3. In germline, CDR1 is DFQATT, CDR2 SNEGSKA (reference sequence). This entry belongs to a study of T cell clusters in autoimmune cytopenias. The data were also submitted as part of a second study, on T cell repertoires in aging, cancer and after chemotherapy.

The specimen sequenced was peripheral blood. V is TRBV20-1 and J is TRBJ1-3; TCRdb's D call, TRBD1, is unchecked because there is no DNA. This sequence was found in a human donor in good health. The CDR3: CSASGTGGNTIYF.